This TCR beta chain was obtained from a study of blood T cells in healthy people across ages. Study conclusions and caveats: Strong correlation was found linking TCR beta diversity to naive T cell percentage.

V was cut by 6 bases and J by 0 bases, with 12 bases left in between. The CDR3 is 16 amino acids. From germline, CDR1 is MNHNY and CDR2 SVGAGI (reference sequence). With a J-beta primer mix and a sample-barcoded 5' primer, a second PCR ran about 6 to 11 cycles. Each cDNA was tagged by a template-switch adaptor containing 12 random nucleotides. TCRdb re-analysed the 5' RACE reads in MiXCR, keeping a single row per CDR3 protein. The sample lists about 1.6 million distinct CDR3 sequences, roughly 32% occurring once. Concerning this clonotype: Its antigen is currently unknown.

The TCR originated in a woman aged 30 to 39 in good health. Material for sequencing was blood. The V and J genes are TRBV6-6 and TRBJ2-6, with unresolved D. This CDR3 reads CASSSGRNSGANVLTF. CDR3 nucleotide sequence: TGTGCCAGCAGCTCCGGACGGAACTCTGGGGCCAACGTCCTGACTTTC.